Shown below are 22 T cell receptor beta chains from a single sample sequenced in a study of blood T cells in healthy people across ages. Primed by a sample-barcoded 5' primer and a J-beta primer mix, a second PCR proceeded for roughly 6 to 12 cycles. From the 5' RACE reads, TCRdb called clonotypes with MiXCR, one entry per CDR3 protein. The sample lists hundreds of thousands of distinct CDR3 sequences, around 46% occurring once. Sample: blood. These receptors originate from a man under 40 in good health.

The CDR3 bases are TGTGCCTGGAGGGGTCGGAGAAACTATGGCTACACCTTC. This codes for CAWRGRRNYGYTF. The chain carries TRBV30 and TRBJ1-2; D ambiguous. The CDR3 spans 13 residues. Per the germline V gene, CDR1 is GTSNPN and CDR2 is SVGIG (reference sequence). Trimming took off 3 bases at V and 2 bases at J, with 10 bases between the two ends.

The chain joins TRBV4-1 to TRBJ1-2, with no clear D. V was clipped by 0 bases and J by 7 bases, with 9 bases between them. Germline lookup yields CDR1 MGHRA and CDR2 YSYEKL. This CDR3 comprises 13 residues. Here the CDR3 DNA reads TGCGCCAGCAGCCAAGATGGTAGGATTGGCTACACCTTC. As protein: CASSQDGRIGYTF.

Regarding this clonotype: A much larger clonotype is one base distant, so this may be a read error. The chain joins TRBV29-1 to TRBJ2-1; D remains unclear. The germline V gene encodes CDR1 SQVTM and CDR2 ANQGSEA. The CDR3 is 10 amino acids. The V end was cut by 8 bases, the J end by 3 bases, with 5 bases between. The CDR3 nucleotides read TGCAGCTTCAGCTACAATGAGCAGTTCTTC. The encoded protein is CSFSYNEQFF.

This clonotype was detected only a few times. The rearrangement uses TRBV20-1 and TRBJ2-5; possible D gene TRBD1, 5 bases. V dropped 6 bases and J dropped 4 bases, with 12 bases sitting between them. Germline lookup yields CDR1 DFQATT and CDR2 SNEGSKA (reference sequence). The CDR3 runs 12 residues. The CDR3 DNA sequence: TGCAGTGCAAAAAGGGGTTTAGAGACCCAGTACTTC. It yields the protein CSAKRGLETQYF.

The V gene is TRBV28, the J gene TRBJ2-1, with D maybe TRBD1 (6 bases). Germline V CDR1 and CDR2: MDHEN, SYDVKM. The CDR3 is 20 residues long. The germline V and J ends were trimmed by 7 bases and 0 bases, with 28 bases remaining between them. The CDR3 sequence: CASTPDKGEKEKSSYNEQFF. In DNA, the CDR3 is TGTGCCAGCACCCCCGACAAGGGGGAAAAGGAGAAAAGCTCCTACAATGAGCAGTTCTTC.

This clonotype was seen a handful of times. The V gene is TRBV7-2, the J gene TRBJ1-2; possibly TRBD1 for D (5 bases). V was cut by 3 bases and J by 2 bases, with 13 bases left in between. The CDR3 runs to 15 residues. Germline V lookup: CDR1 SGHTA, CDR2 FQGNSA. CDR3 amino acids: CASSFFQGSNYGYTF. Here the CDR3 DNA reads TGTGCCAGCAGCTTCTTTCAGGGTTCGAACTATGGCTACACCTTC.

The chain carries TRBV4-3 and TRBJ2-7; D call uncertain. The CDR3 runs 14 residues. Trimming left V 0 bases short and J 7 bases short, with 13 bases between. Germline lookup yields CDR1 LGHNA and CDR2 YSLEER. The CDR3 bases are TGCGCCAGCAGCCAAGATCTGACGAACGGGGAGCAGTACTTC. It encodes CASSQDLTNGEQYF.

CDR3 bases: TGCGCCAGCAGCTTGTGGCAGGAAGGGGAGACCCAGTACTTC. It codes for CASSLWQEGETQYF. The chain couples TRBV5-1 to TRBJ2-5; no clear D. V lost 1 base and J 5 bases, leaving 12 bases between the germline ends. CDR3 size: 14 residues. The germline gives CDR1 SGHRS, CDR2 YFSETQ. The complete variable domain, with remaining parts taken from reference TRBV5-1 and TRBJ2-5, reads KAGVTQTPRYLIKTRGQQVTLSCSPISGHRSVSWYQQTPGQGLQFLFEYFSETQRNKGNFPGRFSGRQFSNSRSEMNVSTLELGDSALYLCASSLWQEGETQYFGPGTRLLVL.

The J gene is TRBJ2-1, the V gene TRBV4-2, with D unresolved. The CDR3 loop spans 15 amino acids. Germline lookup yields CDR1 LGHNA and CDR2 YNFKEQ. The V gene lost 1 base and the J gene lost 6 bases, with 13 bases spanning the gap. CDR3 protein: CASSQGGRLGNEQFF. The CDR3 region has the DNA TGTGCCAGCAGCCAAGGTGGTAGGTTGGGCAATGAGCAGTTCTTC.

The rearrangement links TRBV4-1 to TRBJ2-7, with 10 positions matching TRBD1. V lost 7 bases to trimming and J lost 0 bases; unmatched junction nucleotides: 9. The V gene's germline CDR1 is MGHRA and CDR2 YSYEKL. This CDR3 spans 16 amino acids. CDR3 sequence (DNA): TGCGCCAGCAACCAGTCCGGGACAGGGGCCTCCTACGAGCAGTACTTC. Translating gives CASNQSGTGASYEQYF.

The chain links TRBV4-1 to TRBJ2-3; D is possibly TRBD1 (6 bases). V was pared by 0 bases and J by 13 bases, with 11 bases between. The CDR3 is 12 residues long. Per germline, CDR1 MGHRA and CDR2 YSYEKL. CDR3 sequence: CASSQEGRDKYF. The CDR3 region has the DNA TGCGCCAGCAGCCAAGAGGGCAGGGACAAGTATTTT.

This sequence joins TRBV4-1 and TRBJ1-2, with D unresolved. Trimming cost V 1 base and J 0 bases, with 9 bases left between them. Germline V gene data show CDR1 as MGHRA and CDR2 as YSYEKL. This CDR3 is 15 amino acids long. The CDR3 DNA reads TGCGCCAGCAGCCAAGGCGACACGGCTAACTATGGCTACACCTTC. It is translated as CASSQGDTANYGYTF.

This clonotype was seen a few times. The chain recombines TRBV3-1 with TRBJ2-5; D gene ambiguous. V was clipped by 4 bases and J by 2 bases, with 14 bases between them. This CDR3 contains 15 residues. Per germline, CDR1 LGHDT and CDR2 YNNKEL (reference sequence). CDR3 DNA sequence: TGTGCCAGCAGCCTAGTCGGCCCCAGGCAAGAGACCCAGTACTTC. Protein sequence: CASSLVGPRQETQYF.

The chain is built from TRBV3-1 and TRBJ1-6; the D gene is possibly TRBD1 (5 bases). V lost 7 bases to trimming and J lost 6 bases, with 13 bases between them. This CDR3 region has 14 residues. Germline V gives CDR1 LGHDT, CDR2 YNNKEL (reference sequence). The DNA for the CDR3 is TGTGCCAGCAACCTAAGGGGCGGTAATTCACCCCTCCACTTT. Amino acids: CASNLRGGNSPLHF.

The V call is TRBV5-6, the J call TRBJ2-7; D not certain. Trimming cost V 1 base and J 1 base, with 6 bases left between them. Germline V CDR1 and CDR2: SGHDT, YYEEEE. The CDR3 extends over 13 amino acids. The CDR3 spells CASSLQQSYEQYF. DNA for the CDR3: TGTGCCAGCAGCTTGCAACAGTCCTACGAGCAGTACTTC.

This clonotype has just a few counts. The chain joins TRBV21-1 to TRBJ1-2. TRBV21-1 is noted as a pseudogene. CDR3 size: 15 residues. The CDR3 loop reads CASSNSAGTVYGYTF. Written as DNA, the CDR3 is TGTGCCAGCAGCAACTCGGCAGGGACCGTCTATGGCTACACCTTC.

This chain links TRBV7-2 with TRBJ1-1; D is undetermined. Germline V lookup: CDR1 SGHTA, CDR2 FQGNSA. V gave up 1 base and J gave up 6 bases, with 21 bases separating them. This CDR3 spans 17 amino acids. For the CDR3, the DNA is TGTGCCAGCAGCTTAGATGGGTCTCTACAAAGAGGCGCTGAAGCTTTCTTT. As protein: CASSLDGSLQRGAEAFF.

This clonotype has a handful of counts. The J gene is TRBJ1-2, the V gene TRBV27; a weak D match, TRBD1 (6 bases). The CDR3 loop spans 17 amino acids. V dropped 6 bases and J dropped 5 bases, with 25 bases sitting between them. Germline loops: CDR1 MNHEY, CDR2 SMNVEV (reference sequence). The CDR3 DNA reads TGTGCCAGCAGCGAGACGCGGGGGGGGGCGGCTTCTTATGGCTACACCTTC. Amino acids: CASSETRGGAASYGYTF.

The table lists this clonotype with a few counts. This chain connects TRBV6-2 or TRBV6-3 to TRBJ2-6, with D possibly TRBD2 on 6 matching bases. V dropped 6 bases and J dropped 0 bases, with 12 bases sitting between them. CDR1 MNHEY and CDR2 SVGEGT come from the germline V gene. The CDR3 extends over 16 amino acids. The CDR3 region has the DNA TGTGCCAGCAGCCCACCGGAGGGCTCTGGGGCCAACGTCCTGACTTTC. It codes for CASSPPEGSGANVLTF.

V gene TRBV25-1 combines with J gene TRBJ2-4; possibly TRBD1 for D (6 bases). The germline V gene encodes CDR1 MGHDK and CDR2 SYGVNS. V was clipped by 4 bases and J by 0 bases, with 19 bases between them. This CDR3 has 18 residues. The CDR3: CASSATPTGNIAKNIQYF. In nucleotides, the CDR3 is TGTGCCAGCAGTGCCACCCCGACAGGCAACATAGCCAAAAACATTCAGTACTTC.

The chain is built from TRBV9 and TRBJ2-3; D not certain. Germline loops: CDR1 SGDLS, CDR2 YYNGEE. The length of the CDR3 is 12 residues. The V end was cut by 3 bases, the J end by 5 bases, with 7 bases between. This chain's CDR3 is CASSGRLDTQYF. The CDR3 DNA is TGTGCCAGCAGCGGACGGTTAGATACGCAGTATTTT.

V gene TRBV7-9 combines with J gene TRBJ2-7; 7 positions match TRBD1. Germline lookup yields CDR1 SEHNR and CDR2 FQNEAQ (reference sequence). The CDR3 is 14 residues long. J gave up 1 base and V 5 bases, and 5 bases lay outside the gene matches. Written as DNA, the CDR3 is TGTGCCAGCAGCAGAGAGGGACAGTCCTACGAGCAGTACTTC. Its translation is CASSREGQSYEQYF.